The rows below give T cell receptor beta chains drawn from one sample of a study of shared clonotypes between healthy human individuals. Here immunoSEQ multiplex PCR was the method, and the copy in TCRdb shows in-frame clones only, minus some. The table shows roughly 1,800,000 clones, with approximately 94% occurring only once. The sequencing sample was made of naive CD8+ T cells sorted from blood. The receptors stem from a man aged 18-30 years in good health. The CDR3 runs from the conserved cysteine through the conserved F or W. The D gene is left open where the match is weak. Rows may omit the clone size; those that give it use once, few, many or a size class.

length: 14
J: TRBJ1-2
size: -
D: -
V: TRBV27
DNA: TGTGCCAGCAGTTTTAAACAGGGAAACTATGGCTACACCTTC
CDR3: CASSFKQGNYGYTF

length: 16
J: TRBJ2-6
size: -
D: -
V: TRBV5-5
DNA: TGTGCCAGCAGCTTGGACAGAGACTCTGGGGCCAACGTCCTGACTTTC
CDR3: CASSLDRDSGANVLTF

length: 13
J: TRBJ2-3
size: few
D: -
V: TRBV30
DNA: TGTGCCTGGAGTGTTTTTTCCACAGATACGCAGTATTTT
CDR3: CAWSVFSTDTQYF

length: 11
J: TRBJ2-1
size: -
D: -
V: TRBV13
DNA: TGTGCCAGCAGCTTAGAGGTTGAGCAGTTCTTC
CDR3: CASSLEVEQFF

length: 13
J: TRBJ2-7
size: -
D: -
V: TRBV29-1
DNA: TGCAGCGTTGAACCGACGGGAGCCTACGAGCAGTACTTC
CDR3: CSVEPTGAYEQYF

length: 15
J: TRBJ1-1
size: once
D: TRBD1
V: TRBV6-5
DNA: TGTGCCAGCAGTTACTCACAGGGGATGAACACTGAAGCTTTCTTT
CDR3: CASSYSQGMNTEAFF

length: 14
J: TRBJ2-1
size: -
D: -
V: TRBV4-3
DNA: TGCGCCAGCAGCCAAGATATTTCTCACAATGAGCAGTTCTTC
CDR3: CASSQDISHNEQFF

length: 13
J: TRBJ2-1
size: -
D: TRBD2
V: TRBV5-5
DNA: TGTGCCAGCAGCTTGGCGGGGGGAAATGAGCAGTTCTTC
CDR3: CASSLAGGNEQFF

length: 14
J: TRBJ2-7
size: -
D: TRBD1
V: TRBV5-5
DNA: TGTGCCAGCAGCATACGGGACAGCTACTACGAGCAGTACTTC
CDR3: CASSIRDSYYEQYF

length: 14
J: TRBJ1-4
size: -
D: TRBD1
V: TRBV5-1
DNA: TGCGCCAGCAGCTTGGTGTCAGGGGGAGAGAAACTGTTTTTT
CDR3: CASSLVSGGEKLFF

length: 16
J: TRBJ2-7
size: -
D: TRBD1
V: TRBV11-2
DNA: TGTGCCAGCAGCTTAGTTGGGGACAGGGCCTTCTACGAGCAGTACTTC
CDR3: CASSLVGDRAFYEQYF

length: 14
J: TRBJ1-2
size: -
D: TRBD1
V: TRBV6-1
DNA: TGTGCCAGCAGGGACGACAGGGCGTTATGGGGCTACACCTTC
CDR3: CASRDDRALWGYTF

length: 13
J: TRBJ2-5
size: -
D: -
V: TRBV7-9
DNA: TGTGCCAGCAGCCGCGGGACTCCCCAAACCCAGTACTTC
CDR3: CASSRGTPQTQYF

length: 14
J: TRBJ1-2
size: -
D: -
V: TRBV7-9
DNA: TGTGCCAGCAGCTTAGTGACGGAGCCCGGAGGCTACACCTTC
CDR3: CASSLVTEPGGYTF

length: 14
J: TRBJ1-1
size: once
D: -
V: TRBV6-5
DNA: TGTGCCAGCAGTTACTCGGGAGGGACCTCCCGAGCTTTCTTT
CDR3: CASSYSGGTSRAFF

length: 13
J: TRBJ2-2
size: -
D: -
V: TRBV29-1
DNA: TGCAGCGTTGAAACCGGGGGCTCCGGGGAGCTGTTTTTT
CDR3: CSVETGGSGELFF

length: 14
J: TRBJ2-5
size: -
D: -
V: TRBV6-5
DNA: TGTGCCAGCAGTTACTTGCCGGGGGTGGAGACCCAGTACTTC
CDR3: CASSYLPGVETQYF

length: 15
J: TRBJ2-7
size: -
D: -
V: TRBV30
DNA: TGTGCCTGGAGTAGATCGGCAGGGTCTTCCTACGAGCAGTACTTC
CDR3: CAWSRSAGSSYEQYF

length: 14
J: TRBJ1-4
size: -
D: -
V: TRBV27
DNA: TGTGCCAGCAGTTTAGGGGGCACTAATGAAAAACTGTTTTTT
CDR3: CASSLGGTNEKLFF

length: 15
J: TRBJ1-2
size: -
D: TRBD1
V: TRBV6-1
DNA: TGTGCCAGCAGTGAGTTTTTAGGGGGCGCTTTGGGCTACACCTTC
CDR3: CASSEFLGGALGYTF

length: 11
J: TRBJ1-1
size: few
D: -
V: TRBV29-1
DNA: TGCAGCGTTGGCAGCAACACTGAAGCTTTCTTT
CDR3: CSVGSNTEAFF

length: 16
J: TRBJ2-3
size: once
D: -
V: TRBV19
DNA: TGTGCCAGTAGTATAATTGGGACTTTGGGCACAGATACGCAGTATTTT
CDR3: CASSIIGTLGTDTQYF

length: 15
J: TRBJ2-5
size: -
D: TRBD2
V: TRBV11-2
DNA: TGTGCCAGCAGCTCGTGGACTAGCGCACAAGAGACCCAGTACTTC
CDR3: CASSSWTSAQETQYF

length: 15
J: TRBJ2-3
size: -
D: -
V: TRBV28
DNA: TGTGCCAGCAGTCCCGACAGCGACCGCACAGATACGCAGTATTTT
CDR3: CASSPDSDRTDTQYF

length: 16
J: TRBJ2-1
size: -
D: -
V: TRBV27
DNA: TGTGCCAGCAGTTTACGACTGGCTCGGCAGGTCCATGAGCAGTTCTTC
CDR3: CASSLRLARQVHEQFF

length: 14
J: TRBJ2-1
size: -
D: -
V: TRBV7-9
DNA: TGTGCCAGCAGCCAGAGGAGCGGGCTGGGTGAGCAGTTCTTC
CDR3: CASSQRSGLGEQFF

length: 15
J: TRBJ2-3
size: -
D: TRBD2
V: TRBV5-4
DNA: TGTGCCAGCACTATAGCGGGGGGTAGTGCAGATACGCAGTATTTT
CDR3: CASTIAGGSADTQYF

length: 16
J: TRBJ2-1
size: -
D: TRBD2
V: TRBV10-2
DNA: TGCGCCAGCAGTGAGCTTCTAGCGGGAGTCGTCTATGAGCAGTTCTTC
CDR3: CASSELLAGVVYEQFF

length: 14
J: TRBJ2-1
size: -
D: TRBD2
V: TRBV29-1
DNA: TGCAGCGTTGACGGGGGGGCCTCACACAATGAGCAGTTCTTC
CDR3: CSVDGGASHNEQFF

length: 15
J: TRBJ2-5
size: -
D: -
V: TRBV28
DNA: TGTGCCAGCAGTTTATCCGGGGTGTACCAAGAGACCCAGTACTTC
CDR3: CASSLSGVYQETQYF

length: 14
J: TRBJ1-2
size: -
D: TRBD1
V: TRBV19
DNA: TGTGCCAGTACGCCGGGACAGGGTTCCTATGGCTACACCTTC
CDR3: CASTPGQGSYGYTF

length: 13
J: TRBJ1-4
size: -
D: -
V: TRBV2
DNA: TGTGCCAGCGGGGGCCCAGACGAGGAAAAACTGTTTTTT
CDR3: CASGGPDEEKLFF

length: 16
J: TRBJ2-2
size: -
D: -
V: TRBV7-3
DNA: TGTGCCAGCAGCTTATCGGGACCGTCGAACACCGGGGAGCTGTTTTTT
CDR3: CASSLSGPSNTGELFF

length: 15
J: TRBJ1-5
size: -
D: -
V: TRBV30
DNA: TGTGCCTGGAGCAACGAGGGACTGGGCAATCAGCCCCAGCATTTT
CDR3: CAWSNEGLGNQPQHF

length: 15
J: TRBJ1-1
size: -
D: -
V: TRBV7-2
DNA: TGTGCCAGCAGCCCTTGGGGGGGAGGAAACACTGAAGCTTTCTTT
CDR3: CASSPWGGGNTEAFF

length: 15
J: TRBJ1-4
size: -
D: -
V: TRBV9
DNA: TGTGCCAGCAGCGTAGGCGGGGAAACTAATGAAAAACTGTTTTTT
CDR3: CASSVGGETNEKLFF

length: 14
J: TRBJ1-5
size: -
D: -
V: TRBV6-5
DNA: TGTGCCAGCAGTTATCCAGGGGACGGGCAGCCCCAGCATTTT
CDR3: CASSYPGDGQPQHF

length: 12
J: TRBJ1-2
size: once
D: -
V: TRBV28
DNA: TGTGCCAGCAGTTTGATGGGGTTTGGCTACACCTTC
CDR3: CASSLMGFGYTF

length: 12
J: TRBJ2-2
size: -
D: -
V: TRBV2
DNA: TGTGCCAGCATGGGGTGGACCGGGGAGCTGTTTTTT
CDR3: CASMGWTGELFF

length: 13
J: TRBJ1-1
size: -
D: -
V: TRBV6-5
DNA: TGTGCCAGCAGTTACGGGTATGGCACTGAAGCTTTCTTT
CDR3: CASSYGYGTEAFF

length: 13
J: TRBJ2-7
size: -
D: TRBD1
V: TRBV4-1
DNA: TGCGCCAGCAGCGGAAGACAGGGGGGCGAGCAGTACTTC
CDR3: CASSGRQGGEQYF

length: 17
J: TRBJ1-6
size: once
D: TRBD1
V: TRBV9
DNA: TGTGCCAGCAGCGTAGGGCCAGGGGGCCTACAAGAAGTACCCCTCCACTTT
CDR3: CASSVGPGGLQEVPLHF

length: 18
J: TRBJ2-3
size: -
D: TRBD2
V: TRBV2
DNA: TGTGCCAGCAGACCCACCCCGGGACTAGCGGGATGGACAGATACGCAGTATTTT
CDR3: CASRPTPGLAGWTDTQYF

length: 15
J: TRBJ1-2
size: -
D: -
V: TRBV13
DNA: TGTGCCAGCAGCTTAGGCGGGGCGGGTAACTATGGCTACACCTTC
CDR3: CASSLGGAGNYGYTF

length: 15
J: TRBJ2-7
size: -
D: -
V: TRBV14
DNA: TGTGCCAGCAGCCATCTCGCTCTTAGTACCTACGAGCAGTACTTC
CDR3: CASSHLALSTYEQYF

length: 15
J: TRBJ2-1
size: -
D: -
V: TRBV7-6
DNA: TGTGCCAGCAGCTTAAGTCAGGGACCCTACAATGAGCAGTTCTTC
CDR3: CASSLSQGPYNEQFF

length: 15
J: TRBJ2-2
size: -
D: -
V: TRBV5-1
DNA: TGCGCCAGCAGCTTGGGCACTACGAACACCGGGGAGCTGTTTTTT
CDR3: CASSLGTTNTGELFF

length: 13
J: TRBJ2-7
size: -
D: -
V: TRBV5-6
DNA: TGTGCCAGCAGCTTGCAGGGAGCCTACGAGCAGTACTTC
CDR3: CASSLQGAYEQYF

length: 14
J: TRBJ2-1
size: -
D: TRBD1
V: TRBV27
DNA: TGTGCCAGCAGTATAACCGGGACAGGGAATGAGCAGTTCTTC
CDR3: CASSITGTGNEQFF

length: 16
J: TRBJ2-5
size: -
D: -
V: TRBV13
DNA: TGTGCCAGCAGTTACGCCGGAAATGGGGTAAAAGAGACCCAGTACTTC
CDR3: CASSYAGNGVKETQYF

length: 17
J: TRBJ2-2
size: -
D: TRBD1
V: TRBV5-4
DNA: TGTGCCAGCAGCTCAGGACAGGGATCGTTGAGGACCGGGGAGCTGTTTTTT
CDR3: CASSSGQGSLRTGELFF

length: 15
J: TRBJ2-7
size: -
D: -
V: TRBV27
DNA: TGTGCCAGCAGTTTTCTGCAGGGGGGGTCCTACGAGCAGTACTTC
CDR3: CASSFLQGGSYEQYF

length: 14
J: TRBJ2-7
size: -
D: TRBD2
V: TRBV27
DNA: TGTGCCAGCAGACACAGGACTAGCGGGGGGGAGCAGTACTTC
CDR3: CASRHRTSGGEQYF

length: 12
J: TRBJ2-3
size: -
D: -
V: TRBV5-1
DNA: TGCGCCAGCAGCTTCCTGCCAGATACGCAGTATTTT
CDR3: CASSFLPDTQYF

length: 16
J: TRBJ1-2
size: -
D: -
V: TRBV19
DNA: TGTGCCAGTACCATCTCTCACGGAGGCTGGGTGGAAGGCTACACCTTC
CDR3: CASTISHGGWVEGYTF

length: 14
J: TRBJ1-5
size: once
D: TRBD1
V: TRBV6-5
DNA: TGTGCCAGCAGGACAGGGAATAGCAATCAGCCCCAGCATTTT
CDR3: CASRTGNSNQPQHF

length: 16
J: TRBJ2-2
size: -
D: -
V: TRBV9
DNA: TGTGCCAGCAGCCCCCGTCTTCCGGGTTACACCGGGGAGCTGTTTTTT
CDR3: CASSPRLPGYTGELFF